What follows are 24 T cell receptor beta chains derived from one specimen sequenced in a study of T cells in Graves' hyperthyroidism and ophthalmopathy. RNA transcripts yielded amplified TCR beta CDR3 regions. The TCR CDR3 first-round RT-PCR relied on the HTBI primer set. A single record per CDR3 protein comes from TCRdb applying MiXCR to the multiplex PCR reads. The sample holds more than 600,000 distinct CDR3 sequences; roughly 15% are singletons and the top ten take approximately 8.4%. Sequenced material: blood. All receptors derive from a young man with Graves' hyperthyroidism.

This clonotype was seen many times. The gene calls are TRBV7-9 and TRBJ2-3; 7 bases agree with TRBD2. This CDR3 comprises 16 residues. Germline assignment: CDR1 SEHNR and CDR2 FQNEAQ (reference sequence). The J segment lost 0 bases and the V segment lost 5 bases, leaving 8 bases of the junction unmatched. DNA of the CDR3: TGTGCCAGCAGCGCCGGACTAGACTTTAGCACAGATACGCAGTATTTT. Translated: CASSAGLDFSTDTQYF.

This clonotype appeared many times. CDR3 coding DNA: TGTGCCAGCAGTTCCGGCCCCGGGCCCTCACAGGTCCATGAGCAGTTCTTC. This sequence encodes CASSSGPGPSQVHEQFF. The gene calls are TRBV7-3 and TRBJ2-1; tentatively, D is TRBD1 (5 bases). Germline CDR1 and CDR2: SGHTA and FQGTGA. Deletions cut 6 bases from V and 8 bases from J, with 26 bases between. The CDR3 sequence is 17 residues long.

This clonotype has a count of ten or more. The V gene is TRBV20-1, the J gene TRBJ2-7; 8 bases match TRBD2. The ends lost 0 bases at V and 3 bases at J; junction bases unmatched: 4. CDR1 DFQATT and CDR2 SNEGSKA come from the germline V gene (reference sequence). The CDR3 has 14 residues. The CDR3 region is CSARDSGTNYEQYF. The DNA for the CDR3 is TGCAGTGCTAGAGATAGCGGGACAAACTACGAGCAGTACTTC.

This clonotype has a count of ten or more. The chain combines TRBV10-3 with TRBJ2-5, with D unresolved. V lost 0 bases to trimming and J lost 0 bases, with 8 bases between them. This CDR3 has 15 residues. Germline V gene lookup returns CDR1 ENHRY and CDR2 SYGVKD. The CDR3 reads CAISESKGNQETQYF. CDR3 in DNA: TGTGCCATCAGTGAGTCGAAAGGGAACCAAGAGACCCAGTACTTC.

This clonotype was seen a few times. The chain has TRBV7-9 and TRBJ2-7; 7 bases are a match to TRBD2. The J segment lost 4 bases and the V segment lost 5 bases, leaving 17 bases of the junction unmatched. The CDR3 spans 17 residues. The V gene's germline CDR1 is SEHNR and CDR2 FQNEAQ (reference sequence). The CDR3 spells CASSPTLGGFWLYEQYF. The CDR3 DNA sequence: TGTGCCAGCAGCCCCACCCTCGGGGGGTTCTGGCTTTACGAGCAGTACTTC.

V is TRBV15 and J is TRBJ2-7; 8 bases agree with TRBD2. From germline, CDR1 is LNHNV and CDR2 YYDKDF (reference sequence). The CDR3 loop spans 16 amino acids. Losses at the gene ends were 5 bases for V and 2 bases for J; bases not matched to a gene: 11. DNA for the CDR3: TGTGCCACCAGCCGTAGCGGGAAAGCTTCCCCCTACGAGCAGTACTTC. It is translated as CATSRSGKASPYEQYF.

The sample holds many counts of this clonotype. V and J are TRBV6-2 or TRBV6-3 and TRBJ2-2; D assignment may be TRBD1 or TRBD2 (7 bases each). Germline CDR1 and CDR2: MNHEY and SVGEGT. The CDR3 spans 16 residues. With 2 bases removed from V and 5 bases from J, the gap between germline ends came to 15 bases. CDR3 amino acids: CASSYRRETGTGELFF. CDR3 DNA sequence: TGTGCCAGCAGTTACAGGCGGGAGACAGGGACCGGGGAGCTGTTTTTT.

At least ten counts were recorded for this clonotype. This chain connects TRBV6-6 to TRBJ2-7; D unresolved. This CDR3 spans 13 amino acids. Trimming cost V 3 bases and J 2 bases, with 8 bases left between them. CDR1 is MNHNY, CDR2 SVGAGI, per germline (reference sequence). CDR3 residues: CASSYSGPYEQYF. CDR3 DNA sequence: TGTGCCAGCAGTTATTCAGGTCCCTACGAGCAGTACTTC.

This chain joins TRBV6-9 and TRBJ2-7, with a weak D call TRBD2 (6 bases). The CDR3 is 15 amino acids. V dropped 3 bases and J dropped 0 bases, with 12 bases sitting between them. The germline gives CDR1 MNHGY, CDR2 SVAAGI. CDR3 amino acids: CASSYRTIASYEQYF. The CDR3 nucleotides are TGTGCCAGCAGTTACCGGACTATCGCCTCCTACGAGCAGTACTTC.

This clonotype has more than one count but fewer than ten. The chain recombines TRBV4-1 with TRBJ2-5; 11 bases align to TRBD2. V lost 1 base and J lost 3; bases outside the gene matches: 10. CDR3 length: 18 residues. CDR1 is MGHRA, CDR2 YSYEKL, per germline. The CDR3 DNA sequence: TGCGCCAGCAGCCAAGTCACTAGCGGGAGTCGGAATAAAGAGACCCAGTACTTC. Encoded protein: CASSQVTSGSRNKETQYF.

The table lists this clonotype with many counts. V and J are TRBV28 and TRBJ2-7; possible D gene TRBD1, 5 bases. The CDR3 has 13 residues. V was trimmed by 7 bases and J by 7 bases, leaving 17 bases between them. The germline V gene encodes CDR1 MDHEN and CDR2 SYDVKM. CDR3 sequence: CASIPQGQGEQYF. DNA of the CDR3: TGTGCCAGCATCCCCCAGGGCCAGGGAGAGCAGTACTTC. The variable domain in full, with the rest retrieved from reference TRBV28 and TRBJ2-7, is DVKVTQSSRYLVKRTGEKVFLECVQDMDHENMFWYRQDPGLGLRLIYFSYDVKMKEKGDIPEGYSVSREKKERFSLILESASTNQTSMYLCASIPQGQGEQYFGPGTRLTVT.

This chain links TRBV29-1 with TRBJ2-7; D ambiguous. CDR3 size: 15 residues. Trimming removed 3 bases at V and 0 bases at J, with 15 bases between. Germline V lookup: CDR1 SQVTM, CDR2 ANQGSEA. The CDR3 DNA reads TGCAGCGTTGAGCTACCAGCGACGGCCTCCTACGAGCAGTACTTC. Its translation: CSVELPATASYEQYF.

This CDR3 is CASSSPSDPMAEAFF. The CDR3 DNA is TGTGCCAGCAGTTCCCCCTCGGACCCTATGGCCGAAGCTTTCTTT. The J gene is TRBJ1-1, the V gene TRBV28; unclear D gene. Trimming shortened V by 4 bases and J by 8 bases, and 20 bases separated the two germline ends. CDR1 is MDHEN and CDR2 is SYDVKM in the germline V gene. This CDR3 comprises 15 residues.

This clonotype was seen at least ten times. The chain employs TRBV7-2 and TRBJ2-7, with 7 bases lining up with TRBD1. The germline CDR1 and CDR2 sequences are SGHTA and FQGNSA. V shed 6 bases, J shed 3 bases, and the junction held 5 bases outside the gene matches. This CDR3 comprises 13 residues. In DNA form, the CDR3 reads TGTGCCAGCAGGATGGGACAGAACTACGAGCAGTACTTC. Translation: CASRMGQNYEQYF.

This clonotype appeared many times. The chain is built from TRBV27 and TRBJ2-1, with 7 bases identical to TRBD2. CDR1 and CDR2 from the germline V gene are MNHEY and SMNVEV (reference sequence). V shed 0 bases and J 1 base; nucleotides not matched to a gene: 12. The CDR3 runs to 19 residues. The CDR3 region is CASSLSPWETSDSYNEQFF. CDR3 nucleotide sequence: TGTGCCAGCAGTTTATCCCCCTGGGAAACTAGCGATTCCTACAATGAGCAGTTCTTC.

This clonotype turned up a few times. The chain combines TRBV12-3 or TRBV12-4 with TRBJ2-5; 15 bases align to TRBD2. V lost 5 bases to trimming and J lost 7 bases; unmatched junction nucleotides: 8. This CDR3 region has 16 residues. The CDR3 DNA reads TGTGCCAGCAGTGGGAGGACTAGCGGGAGGGCCGGGACCCAGTACTTC. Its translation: CASSGRTSGRAGTQYF.

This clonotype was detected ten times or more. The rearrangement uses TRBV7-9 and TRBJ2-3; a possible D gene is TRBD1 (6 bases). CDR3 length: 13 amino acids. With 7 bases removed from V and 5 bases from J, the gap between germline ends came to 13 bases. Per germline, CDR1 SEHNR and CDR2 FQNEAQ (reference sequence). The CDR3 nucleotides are TGTGCCAGCACCCCAGGGGTGGGAGATACGCAGTATTTT. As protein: CASTPGVGDTQYF.

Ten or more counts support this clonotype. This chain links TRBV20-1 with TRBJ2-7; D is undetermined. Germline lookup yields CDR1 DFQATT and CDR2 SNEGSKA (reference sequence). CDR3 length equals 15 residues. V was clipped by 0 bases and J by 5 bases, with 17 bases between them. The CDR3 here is CSARDWAVATHEQYF. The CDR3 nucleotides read TGCAGTGCTAGAGATTGGGCGGTAGCTACCCACGAGCAGTACTTC.

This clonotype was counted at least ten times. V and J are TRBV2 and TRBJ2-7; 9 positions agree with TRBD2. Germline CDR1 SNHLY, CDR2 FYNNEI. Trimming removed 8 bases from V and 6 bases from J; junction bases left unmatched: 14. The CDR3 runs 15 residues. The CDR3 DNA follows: TGTGCCAGCCCCCGGGGGGCGGGAGGGCCTAGCGAGCAGTACTTC. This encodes CASPRGAGGPSEQYF.

In DNA form, the CDR3 reads TGTGCCAGCAGTGTGGAAGGCAACACCGGGGAGCTGTTTTTT. Residues: CASSVEGNTGELFF. The J gene is TRBJ2-2, the V gene TRBV2; no clear D. The germline V and J ends were trimmed by 4 bases and 2 bases, with 8 bases remaining between them. Per germline, CDR1 SNHLY and CDR2 FYNNEI. The CDR3 is 14 residues long.

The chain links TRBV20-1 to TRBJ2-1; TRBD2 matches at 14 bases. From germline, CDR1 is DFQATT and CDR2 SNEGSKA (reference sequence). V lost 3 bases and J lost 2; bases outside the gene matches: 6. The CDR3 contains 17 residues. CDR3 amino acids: CSASGLAGGPTYNEQFF. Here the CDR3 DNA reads TGCAGTGCTAGCGGACTAGCGGGAGGCCCTACCTACAATGAGCAGTTCTTC.

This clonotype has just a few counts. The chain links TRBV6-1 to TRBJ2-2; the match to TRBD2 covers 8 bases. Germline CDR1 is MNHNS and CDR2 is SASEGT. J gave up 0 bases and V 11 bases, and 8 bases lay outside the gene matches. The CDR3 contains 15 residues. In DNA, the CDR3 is TGTGCCGGGCGGGGGGCTCAACCGAACACCGGGGAGCTGTTTTTT. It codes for CAGRGAQPNTGELFF.

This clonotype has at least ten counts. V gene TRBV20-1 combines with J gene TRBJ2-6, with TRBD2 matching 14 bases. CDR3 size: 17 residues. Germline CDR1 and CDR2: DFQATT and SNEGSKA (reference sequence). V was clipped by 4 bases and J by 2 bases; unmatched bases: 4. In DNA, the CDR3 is TGCAGTGCTACGGGACTAGCGGGAGTTCCTGGGGCCAACGTCCTGACTTTC. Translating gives CSATGLAGVPGANVLTF.

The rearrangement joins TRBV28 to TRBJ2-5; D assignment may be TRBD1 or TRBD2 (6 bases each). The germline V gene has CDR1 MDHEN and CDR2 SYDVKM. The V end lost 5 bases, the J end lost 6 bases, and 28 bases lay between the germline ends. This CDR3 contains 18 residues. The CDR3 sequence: CASSAITLRDNPGKTQYF. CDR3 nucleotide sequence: TGTGCCAGCAGTGCCATTACCTTGCGGGACAACCCCGGGAAGACCCAGTACTTC. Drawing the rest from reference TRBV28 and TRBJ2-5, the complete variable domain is DVKVTQSSRYLVKRTGEKVFLECVQDMDHENMFWYRQDPGLGLRLIYFSYDVKMKEKGDIPEGYSVSREKKERFSLILESASTNQTSMYLCASSAITLRDNPGKTQYFGPGTRLLVL.